This record looks at one T cell receptor (beta chain) sequence and its context. This sample was included in a study of T-cell reconstitution after alpha-beta-depleted transplantation in children. Looked up from germline, CDR1 is SQVTM and CDR2 is ANQGSEA. Trimming left V 1 base short and J 0 bases short, with 13 bases between. The CDR3 spans 15 residues. Preparation of the TCRbeta library was carried out with unique molecular identifiers. Each CDR3 protein gets one entry after TCRdb re-called the PCR reads with MiXCR. The data show about 980,000 distinct CDR3 sequences, around 30% seen once. Sequences were derived from PBMCs, mostly from graft donor cells, sampled 360 days after TCRalphabeta/CD19-depleted stem cell transplant. The V gene is TRBV29-1, the J gene TRBJ2-7; perhaps TRBD2 as D (6 bases). The source is a boy in the first two years of life who had a stem cell transplant for SCID, so the T cells may come from the graft donor. CDR3 nucleotides: TGCAGCGTTGAAGGGGAGGTTAACAGCTCCTACGAGCAGTACTTC. It encodes CSVEGEVNSSYEQYF.